This note documents a single TCR beta chain sequence. The data were taken from a study of T-cell memory formation after mild COVID-19. From the 5' RACE reads, TCRdb called clonotypes with MiXCR, one entry per CDR3 protein. The table includes around 440,000 distinct CDR3 sequences, about 20% detected once. Sample: PBMCs or a T cell subset sorted from them (not recorded which). The sequence was obtained from an adult woman who had mild COVID-19 (a few samples of this study predate the infection). Cell type and time point are not known.

The CDR3, as DNA: TGTGCCAGCAGGTCAATTAGCGGGCCAGACAATGAGCAGTTCTTC. This sequence encodes CASRSISGPDNEQFF. The genes are TRBV6-2 or TRBV6-3 and TRBJ2-1; 7 bases fit TRBD2. This CDR3 comprises 15 residues. Germline loops: CDR1 MNHEY, CDR2 SVGEGT. Germline trimming cut 6 bases from V and 5 bases from J; bases unmatched to any gene: 10.